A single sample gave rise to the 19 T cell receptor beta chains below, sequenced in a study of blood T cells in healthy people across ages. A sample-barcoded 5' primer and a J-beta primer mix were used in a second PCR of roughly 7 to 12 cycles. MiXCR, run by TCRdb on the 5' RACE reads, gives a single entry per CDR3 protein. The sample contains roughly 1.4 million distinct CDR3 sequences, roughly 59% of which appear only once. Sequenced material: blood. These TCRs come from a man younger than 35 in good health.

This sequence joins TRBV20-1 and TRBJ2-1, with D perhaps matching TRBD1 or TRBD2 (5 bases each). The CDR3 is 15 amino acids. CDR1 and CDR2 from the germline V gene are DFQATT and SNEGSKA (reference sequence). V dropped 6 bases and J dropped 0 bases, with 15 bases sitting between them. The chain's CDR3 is CSAGDPTYSYNEQFF. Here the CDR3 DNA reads TGCAGTGCGGGGGACCCTACTTACTCCTACAATGAGCAGTTCTTC.

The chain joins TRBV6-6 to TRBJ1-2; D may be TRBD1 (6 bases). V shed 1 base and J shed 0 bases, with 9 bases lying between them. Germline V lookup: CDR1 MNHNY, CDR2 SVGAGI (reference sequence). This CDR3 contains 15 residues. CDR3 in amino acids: CASSYWDMANYGYTF. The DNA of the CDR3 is TGTGCCAGCAGTTACTGGGACATGGCTAACTATGGCTACACCTTC.

The CDR3, as DNA: TGTGCCAGCAGGCCCTCAACAGGGATGGTTTCAGATACGCAGTATTTT. Amino acids: CASRPSTGMVSDTQYF. The chain links TRBV12-3 or TRBV12-4 to TRBJ2-3; possible D gene TRBD1, 6 bases. Between the trimmed V and J ends, which lost 6 bases and 4 bases, there was a span of 20 bases. CDR3 length equals 16 residues.

The CDR3 here is CSFGAGSYEQYF. As DNA, the CDR3 is TGCAGCTTTGGGGCTGGGTCCTACGAGCAGTACTTC. This chain connects TRBV29-1 to TRBJ2-7, with a tentative D call TRBD1 (5 bases). V was shortened by 8 bases and J by 1 base, with 12 bases between the two germline ends. The CDR3 has 12 amino acids. In germline, CDR1 is SQVTM, CDR2 ANQGSEA.

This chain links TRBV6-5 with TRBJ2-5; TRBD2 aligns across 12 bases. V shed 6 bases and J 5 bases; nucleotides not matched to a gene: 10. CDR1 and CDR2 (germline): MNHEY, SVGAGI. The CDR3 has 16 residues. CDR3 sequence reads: CASSPTSGGPWETQYF. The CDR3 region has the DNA TGTGCCAGCAGCCCCACTAGCGGGGGGCCTTGGGAGACCCAGTACTTC.

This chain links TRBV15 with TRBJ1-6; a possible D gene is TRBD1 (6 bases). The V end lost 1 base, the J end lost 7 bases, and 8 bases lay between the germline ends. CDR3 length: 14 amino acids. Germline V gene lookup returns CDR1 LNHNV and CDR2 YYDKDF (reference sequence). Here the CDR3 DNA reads TGTGCCACCAGCAGAGCTAGGGGGAATTCACCCCTCCACTTT. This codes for CATSRARGNSPLHF.

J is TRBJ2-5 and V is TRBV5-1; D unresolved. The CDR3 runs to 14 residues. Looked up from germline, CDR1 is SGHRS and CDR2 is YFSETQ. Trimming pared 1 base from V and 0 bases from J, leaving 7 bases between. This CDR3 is CASSLLHHQETQYF. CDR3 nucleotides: TGCGCCAGCAGCTTGTTGCACCACCAAGAGACCCAGTACTTC.

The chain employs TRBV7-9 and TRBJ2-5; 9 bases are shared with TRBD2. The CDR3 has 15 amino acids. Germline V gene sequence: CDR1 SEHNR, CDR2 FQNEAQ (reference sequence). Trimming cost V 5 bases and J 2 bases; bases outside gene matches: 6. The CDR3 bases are TGTGCCAGCAGCCCTCGACTAGCGGAGCAAGAGACCCAGTACTTC. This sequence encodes CASSPRLAEQETQYF.

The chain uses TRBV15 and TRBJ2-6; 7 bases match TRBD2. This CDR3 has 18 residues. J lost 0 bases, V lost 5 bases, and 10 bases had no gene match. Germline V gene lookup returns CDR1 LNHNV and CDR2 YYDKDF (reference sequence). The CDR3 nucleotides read TGTGCCACCAGCTCTCGTCGGGGACTACGCTCTGGGGCCAACGTCCTGACTTTC. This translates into CATSSRRGLRSGANVLTF. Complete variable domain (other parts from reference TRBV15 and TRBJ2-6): DAMVIQNPRYQVTQFGKPVTLSCSQTLNHNVMYWYQQKSSQAPKLLFHYYDKDFNNEADTPDNFQSRRPNTSFCFLDIRSPGLGDTAMYLCATSSRRGLRSGANVLTFGAGSRLTVL.

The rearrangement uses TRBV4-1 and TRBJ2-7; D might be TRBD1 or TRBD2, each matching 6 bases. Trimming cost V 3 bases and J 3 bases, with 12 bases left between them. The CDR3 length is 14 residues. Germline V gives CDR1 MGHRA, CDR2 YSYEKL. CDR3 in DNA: TGCGCCAGCAGCCAGCCCGGGGGCCTCTACGAGCAGTACTTC. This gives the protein CASSQPGGLYEQYF.

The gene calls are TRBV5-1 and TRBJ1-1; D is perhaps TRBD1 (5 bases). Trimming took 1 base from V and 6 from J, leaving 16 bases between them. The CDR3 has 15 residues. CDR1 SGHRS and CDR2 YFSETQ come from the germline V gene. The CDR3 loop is CASSLWQGLFSEAFF. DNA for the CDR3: TGCGCCAGCAGCTTGTGGCAGGGTCTCTTTTCTGAAGCTTTCTTT.

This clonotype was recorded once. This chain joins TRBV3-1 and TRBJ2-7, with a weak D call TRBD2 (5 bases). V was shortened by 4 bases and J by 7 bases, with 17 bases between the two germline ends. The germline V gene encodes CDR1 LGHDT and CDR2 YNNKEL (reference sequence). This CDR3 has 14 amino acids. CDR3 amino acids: CASSLRLPPGEQYF. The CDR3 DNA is TGTGCCAGCAGCCTTAGACTACCACCTGGGGAGCAGTACTTC.

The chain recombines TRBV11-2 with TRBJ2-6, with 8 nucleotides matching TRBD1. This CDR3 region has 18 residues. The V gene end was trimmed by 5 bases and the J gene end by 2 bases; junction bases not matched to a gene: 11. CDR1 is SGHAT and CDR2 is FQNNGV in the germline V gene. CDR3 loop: CASSQRTGSLAGANVLTF. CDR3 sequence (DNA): TGTGCCAGCAGCCAACGGACAGGGAGCTTAGCTGGGGCCAACGTCCTGACTTTC.

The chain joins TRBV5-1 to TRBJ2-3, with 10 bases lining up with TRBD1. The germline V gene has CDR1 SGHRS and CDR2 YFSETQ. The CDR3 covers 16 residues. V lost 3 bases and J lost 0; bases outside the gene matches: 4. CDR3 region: CASSWDRGPSTDTQYF. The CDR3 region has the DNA TGCGCCAGCAGCTGGGACAGGGGCCCTAGCACAGATACGCAGTATTTT.

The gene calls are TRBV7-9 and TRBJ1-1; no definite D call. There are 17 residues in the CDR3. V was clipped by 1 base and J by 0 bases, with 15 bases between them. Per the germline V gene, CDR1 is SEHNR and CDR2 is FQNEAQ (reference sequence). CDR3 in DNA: TGTGCCAGCAGCTTAGTCCTAGGGAACCGCTTGAACACTGAAGCTTTCTTT. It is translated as CASSLVLGNRLNTEAFF.

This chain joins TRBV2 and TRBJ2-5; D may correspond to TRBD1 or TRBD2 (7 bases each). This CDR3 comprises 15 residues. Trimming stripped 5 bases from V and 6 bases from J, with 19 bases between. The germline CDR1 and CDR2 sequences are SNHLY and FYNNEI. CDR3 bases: TGTGCCAGCAGTCTATATCAGGGGGGGGCCAAGACCCAGTACTTC. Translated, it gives CASSLYQGGAKTQYF.

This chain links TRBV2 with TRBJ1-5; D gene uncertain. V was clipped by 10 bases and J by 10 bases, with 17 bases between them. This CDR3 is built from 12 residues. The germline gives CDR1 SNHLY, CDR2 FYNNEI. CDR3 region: CANQETQVPQHF. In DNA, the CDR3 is TGTGCCAACCAGGAGACCCAGGTCCCCCAGCATTTT. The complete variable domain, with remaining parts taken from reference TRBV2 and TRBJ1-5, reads EPEVTQTPSHQVTQMGQEVILRCVPISNHLYFYWYRQILGQKVEFLVSFYNNEISEKSEIFDDQFSVERPDGSNFTLKIRSTKLEDSAMYFCANQETQVPQHFGDGTRLSIL.

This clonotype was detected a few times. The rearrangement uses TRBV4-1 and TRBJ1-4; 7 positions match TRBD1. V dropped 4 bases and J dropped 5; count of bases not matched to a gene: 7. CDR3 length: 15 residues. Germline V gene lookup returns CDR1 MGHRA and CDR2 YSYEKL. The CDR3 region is CASSLNMGQNEKLFF. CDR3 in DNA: TGCGCCAGCAGCCTTAACATGGGACAGAATGAAAAACTGTTTTTT.

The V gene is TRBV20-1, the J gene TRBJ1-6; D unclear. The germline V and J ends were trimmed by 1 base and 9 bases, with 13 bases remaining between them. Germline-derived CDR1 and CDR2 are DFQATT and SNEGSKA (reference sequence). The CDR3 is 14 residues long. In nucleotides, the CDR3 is TGCAGTGCTAGAGGCCGTCTAGCGAGTTCACCCCTCCACTTT. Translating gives CSARGRLASSPLHF.